One T cell receptor (beta chain) is described in this entry. What it recognizes is unknown. This entry comes from a study of shared clonotypes between healthy human individuals. Study-wide points: Generally, naive subsets (rather than memory subsets) showed larger estimated richness.

The authors ran the assay at deep level. Profiling relied on immunoSEQ multiplex PCR, and the TCRdb table lists in-frame clones only, not all of them. The table includes 2,500,000 or so clones, over 85% detected once. The receptor comes from a man between 18 and 29 years old in good health. Some clones in this sample may be carry-over from other donors' samples. The source material was naive CD4+ T cells from PBMCs. Described subset: CD45RA+ positively selected.

The CDR3 bases are TGTGCCAGCAGCTTGTTTTTAGGGGTGTACGAGCAGTACTTC. This gives the protein CASSLFLGVYEQYF. The chain employs TRBV5-8 and TRBJ2-7, with a possible D match to TRBD1 (5 bases). The CDR3 is 14 residues long. Per germline, CDR1 SGHTS and CDR2 YDEGEE. The V end lost 1 base, the J end lost 4 bases, and 12 bases lay between the germline ends.